This T cell receptor (beta chain) was found in a study of blood T cell dynamics during melanoma immunotherapy. Germline CDR1 is SGHAT and CDR2 is FQNNGV. CDR3 length: 15 amino acids. Trimming cost V 5 bases and J 3 bases, with 16 bases left between them. Time point denoted: week 3, after first cycle of checkpoint inhibitor. Produced via immunoSEQ multiplex PCR; TCRdb's table is partial and in-frame only. The sample comprises under 20,000 clones, about 85% of which are singletons, and over 6% rests with the top ten. The chain has TRBV11-2 and TRBJ1-2, with no clear D. Sequenced material: blood, taken from a patient treated with checkpoint blockade. The TCR originated in a human donor with melanoma. The CDR3 sequence is CASSPDGEGYYGYTF. The CDR3 nucleotides are TGTGCCAGCAGCCCGGACGGAGAAGGGTACTATGGCTACACCTTC.